The 19 T cell receptor beta chains listed next were all sequenced from one sample in a study of metastatic and nonmetastatic thyroid tumors. TCRdb re-called clones via MiXCR from the PCR reads. The sample carries 15,000 to 20,000 clones, roughly 21% recorded once. Every patient was untreated before thyroid surgery. Sequencing was performed on adjacent normal tissue. These receptors were taken from a female donor with papillary thyroid cancer or a benign thyroid nodule (not recorded which). Some clones in this sample may be carry-over from other donors' samples.

This clone has more than one count but fewer than ten. This rearrangement joins TRBV28 to TRBJ2-7, with D possibly matching TRBD1 (6 bases). The germline CDR1 and CDR2 sequences are MDHEN and SYDVKM. V was shortened by 11 bases and J by 3 bases, with 29 bases between the two germline ends. The CDR3 consists of 17 residues. DNA for the CDR3: TGTGCCTCGCAGCCCGTGACAGGCCTAATCGGTGACTACGAGCAGTACTTC. It codes for CASQPVTGLIGDYEQYF.

This clone was seen many times. The chain employs TRBV3-1 and TRBJ2-7, with D possibly being TRBD1 (5 bases). CDR3 size: 15 residues. Germline CDR1 LGHDT, CDR2 YNNKEL (reference sequence). Between the trimmed V and J ends, which lost 1 base and 2 bases, there was a span of 12 bases. Here the CDR3 reads CASSQGLGLAYEQYF. CDR3 DNA: TGTGCCAGCAGCCAAGGGCTGGGGCTAGCCTACGAGCAGTACTTC.

This clone was seen more than once but under ten times. The chain uses TRBV6-1 and TRBJ1-1; TRBD1 agrees at 9 bases. This CDR3 is 15 amino acids long. The germline gives CDR1 MNHNS, CDR2 SASEGT. V trimming: 7 bases; J trimming: 1 base; junction bases outside the gene matches: 7. The CDR3: CASILPTGGNTEAFF. The CDR3 region has the DNA TGTGCCAGCATCCTCCCGACAGGGGGGAACACTGAAGCTTTCTTT.

This clone was counted at least ten times. The chain is built from TRBV24-1 and TRBJ2-2; 9 bases fit TRBD1. The CDR3 runs 16 residues. Germline V lookup: CDR1 KGHDR, CDR2 SFDVKD. V lost 4 bases, J lost 6 bases, and 8 bases stayed unmatched. DNA of the CDR3: TGTGCCACCAGTGACCCCGGGACAGGGTTTGCCGGGGAGCTGTTTTTT. Its translation is CATSDPGTGFAGELFF.

This clone occurred many times. The chain links TRBV4-2 to TRBJ1-1, with D hard to call. CDR1 is LGHNA and CDR2 is YNFKEQ in the germline V gene. V lost 0 bases, J lost 4 bases, and 15 bases lay in between. The CDR3 consists of 16 residues. The CDR3 sequence: CASSQEAGGLSTEAFF. CDR3 bases: TGTGCCAGCAGCCAAGAGGCAGGTGGGCTGAGCACTGAAGCTTTCTTT.

This clone appeared many times. The chain has TRBV5-5 and TRBJ2-1; D gene ambiguous. The V end was cut by 0 bases, the J end by 10 bases, with 8 bases between. The CDR3 is 12 residues long. Germline lookup yields CDR1 SGHKS and CDR2 YYEKEE (reference sequence). The CDR3 sequence: CASSLVAGEQFF. In DNA, the CDR3 is TGTGCCAGCAGCTTGGTGGCCGGGGAGCAGTTCTTC.

This clone was counted many times. The chain employs TRBV24-1 and TRBJ2-7; the D gene is possibly TRBD1 (6 bases). The V end lost 7 bases, the J end lost 3 bases, and 12 bases lay between the germline ends. Germline V gene sequence: CDR1 KGHDR, CDR2 SFDVKD. The CDR3 consists of 13 residues. In DNA form, the CDR3 reads TGTGCCACCAGCCCAGGGGACCTCTACGAGCAGTACTTC. Its translation is CATSPGDLYEQYF.

The V call is TRBV2, the J call TRBJ1-1; a possible D gene is TRBD1 (5 bases). Trimming pared 6 bases from V and 1 base from J, leaving 9 bases between. This CDR3 is built from 13 residues. Germline V gene lookup returns CDR1 SNHLY and CDR2 FYNNEI. This chain's CDR3 is CASSGRGNTEAFF. The CDR3 DNA sequence: TGTGCCAGCAGCGGGAGGGGGAACACTGAAGCTTTCTTT.

The table lists this clone with many counts. CDR3 nucleotide sequence: TGTGCCAGCAGCCCTCGCAGGGCAGATACGCAGTATTTT. Translated: CASSPRRADTQYF. This chain joins TRBV9 and TRBJ2-3; weak D call: TRBD1 (5 bases). Between the trimmed V and J ends, which lost 4 bases and 4 bases, there was a span of 10 bases. The CDR3 is 13 amino acids. Germline loops: CDR1 SGDLS, CDR2 YYNGEE.

V gene TRBV27 combines with J gene TRBJ1-1; D possibly corresponds to TRBD1 (5 bases). The length of the CDR3 is 16 residues. Trimming removed 5 bases at V and 3 bases at J, with 19 bases between. Germline V gene sequence: CDR1 MNHEY, CDR2 SMNVEV (reference sequence). This CDR3 reads CASSPGGTGSYTEAFF. DNA for the CDR3: TGTGCCAGCAGTCCCGGGGGGACGGGATCGTACACTGAAGCTTTCTTT.

This clone has a count of ten or more. V and J are TRBV2 and TRBJ2-3; D ambiguous. V dropped 0 bases and J dropped 0 bases, with 13 bases sitting between them. Germline V gene sequence: CDR1 SNHLY, CDR2 FYNNEI. The CDR3 consists of 17 residues. CDR3 region: CASSEAHQSTSTDTQYF. The CDR3 DNA sequence: TGTGCCAGCAGTGAAGCACATCAGAGCACTAGCACAGATACGCAGTATTTT.

This chain connects TRBV20-1 to TRBJ2-1, with D possibly matching TRBD2 (6 bases). CDR3 length: 14 residues. Germline V lookup: CDR1 DFQATT, CDR2 SNEGSKA (reference sequence). Trimming took 1 base from V and 4 from J, leaving 11 bases between them. The CDR3 reads CSARGGLAYNEQFF. The CDR3 DNA reads as TGCAGTGCTAGAGGGGGACTTGCTTACAATGAGCAGTTCTTC.

This chain joins TRBV20-1 and TRBJ2-7, with TRBD1 as a possible D gene (5 bases). This CDR3 is 13 amino acids long. The V end lost 6 bases, the J end lost 7 bases, and 19 bases lay between the germline ends. Per germline, CDR1 DFQATT and CDR2 SNEGSKA (reference sequence). Written as DNA, the CDR3 is TGCAGTGCCCTGGGCGGCGAAGGGGTTGAGCAGTACTTC. Its protein product is CSALGGEGVEQYF.

This clone has a count of ten or more. Other DNA sequences in this specimen translate into the identical CDR3. The chain carries TRBV4-1 and TRBJ1-4, with D perhaps matching TRBD1 (6 bases). Trimming pared 3 bases from V and 8 bases from J, leaving 19 bases between. The length of the CDR3 is 16 residues. CDR1 and CDR2 (germline): MGHRA, YSYEKL. The CDR3 nucleotides read TGCGCCAGCAGCCATGGGGGGGCTGGGGTTGGCGAAAAACTGTTTTTT. This translates into CASSHGGAGVGEKLFF.

Here the CDR3 DNA reads TGTGCCAGCAGGAGGGACGGGGGAAGGCTGGAGCAGTACTTC. It specifies CASRRDGGRLEQYF. V usage is TRBV27 and J usage is TRBJ2-7, with D possibly TRBD2 on 6 matching bases. V was pared by 6 bases and J by 7 bases, with 19 bases between. The CDR3 totals 14 residues. The V gene's germline CDR1 is MNHEY and CDR2 SMNVEV (reference sequence).

In nucleotides, the CDR3 is TGTGCCAGCAGGGGGGATTTCTACGAGCAGTACTTC. It translates to CASRGDFYEQYF. This sequence joins TRBV12-3 or TRBV12-4 and TRBJ2-7; D tentatively reads TRBD1 or TRBD2 (5 bases each). CDR3 length equals 12 residues. Deletions cut 6 bases from V and 3 bases from J, with 9 bases between.

This clone was seen only a few times. This chain uses TRBV19 with TRBJ1-2; TRBD1 agrees at 7 bases. CDR1 LNHDA and CDR2 SQIVND come from the germline V gene (reference sequence). The trim removed 7 bases at V and 4 bases at J, leaving 3 bases unmatched. This CDR3 contains 12 residues. The CDR3: CASIAGGYGYTF. Written as DNA, the CDR3 is TGTGCCAGTATTGCAGGGGGCTATGGCTACACCTTC.

This clone was counted at least ten times. For the CDR3, the DNA is TGCGCCAGCAGCCAAGGACAGGGGGCGTTAGGCTATGGCTACACCTTC. Its protein product is CASSQGQGALGYGYTF. The chain has TRBV4-1 and TRBJ1-2; 10 bases match TRBD1. V shed 1 base and J 4 bases; nucleotides not matched to a gene: 6. The length of the CDR3 is 16 residues. Germline V gives CDR1 MGHRA, CDR2 YSYEKL.

This clone was observed a few times. The chain employs TRBV6-1 and TRBJ2-7, with TRBD2 identical over 11 bases. This CDR3 has 15 residues. Trimming took 7 bases from V and 13 from J; bases not matched to a gene: 18. Germline-derived CDR1 and CDR2 are MNHNS and SASEGT. CDR3 coding DNA: TGTGCCAGCACCGAGGGGCTAGCGGGAGGTGGCGAGTACTACTTC. Encoded protein: CASTEGLAGGGEYYF.